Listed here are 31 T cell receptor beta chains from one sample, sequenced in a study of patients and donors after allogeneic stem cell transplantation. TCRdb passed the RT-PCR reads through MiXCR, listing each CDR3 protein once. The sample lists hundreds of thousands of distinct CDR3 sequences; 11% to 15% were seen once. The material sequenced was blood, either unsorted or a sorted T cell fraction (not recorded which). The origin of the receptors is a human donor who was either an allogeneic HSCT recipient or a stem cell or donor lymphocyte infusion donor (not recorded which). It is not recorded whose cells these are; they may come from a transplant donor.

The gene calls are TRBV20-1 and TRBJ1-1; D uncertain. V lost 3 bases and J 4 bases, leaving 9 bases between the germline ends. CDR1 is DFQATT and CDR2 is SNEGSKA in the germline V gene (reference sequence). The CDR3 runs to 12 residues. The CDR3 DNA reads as TGCAGTGCTAGCGCCTTAGGCACTGAAGCTTTCTTT. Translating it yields CSASALGTEAFF.

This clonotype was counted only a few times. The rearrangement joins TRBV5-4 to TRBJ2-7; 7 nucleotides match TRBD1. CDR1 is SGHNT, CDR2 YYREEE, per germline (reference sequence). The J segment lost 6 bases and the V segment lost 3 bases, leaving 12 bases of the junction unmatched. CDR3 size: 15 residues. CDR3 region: CASSWGRGRIREQYF. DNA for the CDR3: TGTGCCAGCAGCTGGGGAAGGGGGCGGATACGCGAGCAGTACTTC. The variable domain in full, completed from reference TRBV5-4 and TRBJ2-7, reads ETGVTQSPTHLIKTRGQQVTLRCSSQSGHNTVSWYQQALGQGPQFIFQYYREEENGRGNFPPRFSGLQFPNYSSELNVNALELDDSALYLCASSWGRGRIREQYFGPGTRLTVT.

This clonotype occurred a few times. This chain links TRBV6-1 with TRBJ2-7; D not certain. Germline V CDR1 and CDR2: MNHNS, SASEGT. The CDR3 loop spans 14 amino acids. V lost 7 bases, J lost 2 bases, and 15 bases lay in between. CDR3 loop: CASTQGQVPYEQYF. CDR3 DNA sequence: TGTGCCAGCACCCAAGGGCAGGTACCCTACGAGCAGTACTTC.

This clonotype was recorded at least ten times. The CDR3 loop is CSARAGTGVFEQYF. CDR3 sequence (DNA): TGCAGTGCTAGAGCCGGGACAGGGGTATTCGAGCAGTACTTC. The chain couples TRBV20-1 to TRBJ2-7, with 10 bases matching TRBD1. Germline V CDR1 and CDR2: DFQATT, SNEGSKA (reference sequence). This CDR3 spans 14 amino acids. J lost 6 bases, V lost 1 base, and 6 bases had no gene match.

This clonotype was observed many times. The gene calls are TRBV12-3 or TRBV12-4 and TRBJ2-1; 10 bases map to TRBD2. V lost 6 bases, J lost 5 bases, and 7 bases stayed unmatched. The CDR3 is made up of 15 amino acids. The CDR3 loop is CASRPLAGANNEQFF. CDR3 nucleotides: TGTGCCAGCAGACCTCTAGCGGGGGCCAACAATGAGCAGTTCTTC.

The CDR3 loop is CASSPREGPTMLVNYEQYF. The CDR3, as DNA: TGTGCCAGCAGCCCCAGGGAAGGTCCCACTATGCTAGTTAACTACGAGCAGTACTTC. This chain uses TRBV7-3 with TRBJ2-7, with a weak D call TRBD1 (5 bases). CDR1 is SGHTA and CDR2 is FQGTGA in the germline V gene. V gave up 5 bases and J gave up 3 bases, with 29 bases separating them. CDR3 length: 19 residues. Using reference TRBV7-3 and TRBJ2-7 for the parts outside the CDR3, the full variable domain is GAGVSQTPSNKVTEKGKYVELRCDPISGHTALYWYRQSLGQGPEFLIYFQGTGAADDSGLPNDRFFAVRPEGSVSTLKIQRTERGDSAVYLCASSPREGPTMLVNYEQYFGPGTRLTVT.

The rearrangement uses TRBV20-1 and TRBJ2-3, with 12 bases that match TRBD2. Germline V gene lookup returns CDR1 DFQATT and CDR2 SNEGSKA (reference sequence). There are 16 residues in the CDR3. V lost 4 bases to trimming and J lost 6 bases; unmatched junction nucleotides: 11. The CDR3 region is CSATPWTSGEWDTQYF. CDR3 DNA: TGCAGTGCTACCCCTTGGACTAGCGGGGAGTGGGATACGCAGTATTTT.

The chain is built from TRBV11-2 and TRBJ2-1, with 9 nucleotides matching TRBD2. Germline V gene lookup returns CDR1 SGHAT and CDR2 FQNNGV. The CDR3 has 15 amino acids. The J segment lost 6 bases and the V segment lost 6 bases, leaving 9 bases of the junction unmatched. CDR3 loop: CASRRPGLATNEQFF. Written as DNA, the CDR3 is TGTGCCAGCAGACGACCGGGACTAGCAACCAATGAGCAGTTCTTC.

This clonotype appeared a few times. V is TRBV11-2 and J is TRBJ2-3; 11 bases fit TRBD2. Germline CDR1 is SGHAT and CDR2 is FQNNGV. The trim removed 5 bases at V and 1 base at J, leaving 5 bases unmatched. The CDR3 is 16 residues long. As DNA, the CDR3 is TGTGCCAGCAGCGATCTAGCGGGGGGTCGCACAGATACGCAGTATTTT. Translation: CASSDLAGGRTDTQYF.

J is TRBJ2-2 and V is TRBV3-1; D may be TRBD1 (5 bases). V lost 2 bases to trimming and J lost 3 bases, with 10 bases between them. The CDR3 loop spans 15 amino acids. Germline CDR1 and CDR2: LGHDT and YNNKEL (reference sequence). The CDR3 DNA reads TGTGCCAGCAGCCAAAGGGCAGGGTACACCGGGGAGCTGTTTTTT. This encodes CASSQRAGYTGELFF.

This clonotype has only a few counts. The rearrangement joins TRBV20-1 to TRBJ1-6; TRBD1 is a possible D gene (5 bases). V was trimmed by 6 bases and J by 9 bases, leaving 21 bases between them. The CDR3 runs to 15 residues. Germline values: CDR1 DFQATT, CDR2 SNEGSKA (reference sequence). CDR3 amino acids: CSAKRPTGRGSPLHF. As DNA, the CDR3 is TGCAGTGCCAAAAGGCCCACGGGACGCGGTTCACCCCTCCACTTT.

CDR3 sequence: CASSSAPGALPRTQYF. The CDR3 DNA sequence: TGTGCCAGCAGCTCAGCTCCCGGGGCCCTCCCCCGGACCCAGTACTTC. V is TRBV7-9 and J is TRBJ2-5, with D perhaps matching TRBD1 or TRBD2 (5 bases each). Looked up from germline, CDR1 is SEHNR and CDR2 is FQNEAQ (reference sequence). V lost 4 bases and J lost 7, with 22 bases in between. This CDR3 has 16 amino acids.

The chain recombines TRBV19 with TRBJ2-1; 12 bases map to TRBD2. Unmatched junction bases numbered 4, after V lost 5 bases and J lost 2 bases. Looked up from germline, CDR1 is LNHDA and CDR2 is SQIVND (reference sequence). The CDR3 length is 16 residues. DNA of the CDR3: TGTGCCAGTAGTGCAGGACTAGCGGGGCCCTACAATGAGCAGTTCTTC. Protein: CASSAGLAGPYNEQFF.

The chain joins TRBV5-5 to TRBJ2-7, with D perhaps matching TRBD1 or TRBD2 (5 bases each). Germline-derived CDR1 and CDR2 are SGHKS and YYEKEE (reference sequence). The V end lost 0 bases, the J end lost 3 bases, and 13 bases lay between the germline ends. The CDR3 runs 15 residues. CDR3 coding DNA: TGTGCCAGCAGCTTGGACGGGGCGAGCGGCTACGAGCAGTACTTC. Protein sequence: CASSLDGASGYEQYF.

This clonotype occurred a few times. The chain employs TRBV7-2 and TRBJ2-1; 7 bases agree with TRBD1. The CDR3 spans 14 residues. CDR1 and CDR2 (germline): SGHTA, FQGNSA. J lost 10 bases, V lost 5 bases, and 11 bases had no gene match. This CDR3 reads CASSPGQFRWEQFF. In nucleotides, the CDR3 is TGTGCCAGCAGCCCGGGACAGTTCCGGTGGGAGCAGTTCTTC.

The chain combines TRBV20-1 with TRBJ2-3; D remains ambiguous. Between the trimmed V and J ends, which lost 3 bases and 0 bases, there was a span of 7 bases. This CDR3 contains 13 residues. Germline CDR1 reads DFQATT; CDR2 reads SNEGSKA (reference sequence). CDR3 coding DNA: TGCAGTGCTAGTTTCCCGAGCACAGATACGCAGTATTTT. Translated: CSASFPSTDTQYF.

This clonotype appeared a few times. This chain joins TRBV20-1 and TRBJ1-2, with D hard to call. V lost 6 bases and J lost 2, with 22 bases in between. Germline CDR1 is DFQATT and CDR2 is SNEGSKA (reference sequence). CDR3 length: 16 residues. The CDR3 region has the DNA TGCAGTGCCCTGCAACCCACACAAGCCCTAAACTATGGCTACACCTTC. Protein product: CSALQPTQALNYGYTF.

The CDR3 DNA reads as TGTGCCAGCAGCCTCCGAACGGCACTAGCGGGGGGAGGAGATACGCAGTATTTT. Encoded protein: CASSLRTALAGGGDTQYF. This chain links TRBV3-1 with TRBJ2-3; 12 bases are shared with TRBD2. The V segment lost 4 bases and the J segment 5 bases; nucleotides outside the gene matches: 13. This CDR3 comprises 18 residues. From germline, CDR1 is LGHDT and CDR2 YNNKEL (reference sequence).

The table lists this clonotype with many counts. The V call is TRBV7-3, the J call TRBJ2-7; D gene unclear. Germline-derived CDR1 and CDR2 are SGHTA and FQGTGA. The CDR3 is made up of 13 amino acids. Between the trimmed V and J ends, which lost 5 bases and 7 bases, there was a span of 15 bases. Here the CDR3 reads CASSPVSSGEQYF. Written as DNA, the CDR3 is TGTGCCAGCAGCCCCGTCTCCAGTGGGGAGCAGTACTTC.

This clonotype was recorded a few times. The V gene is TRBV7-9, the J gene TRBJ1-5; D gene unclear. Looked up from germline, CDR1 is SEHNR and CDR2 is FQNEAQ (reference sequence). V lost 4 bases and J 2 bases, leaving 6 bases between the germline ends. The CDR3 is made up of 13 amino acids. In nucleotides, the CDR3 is TGTGCCAGCAGCTCTGACGGCAATCAGCCCCAGCATTTT. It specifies CASSSDGNQPQHF.

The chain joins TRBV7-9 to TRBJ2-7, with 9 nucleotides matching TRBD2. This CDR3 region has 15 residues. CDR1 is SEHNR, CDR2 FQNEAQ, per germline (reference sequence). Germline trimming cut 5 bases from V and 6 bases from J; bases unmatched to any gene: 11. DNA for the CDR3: TGTGCCAGCAGCCCCCTGGCTAGCGGGGTAATCGAGCAGTACTTC. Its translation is CASSPLASGVIEQYF.

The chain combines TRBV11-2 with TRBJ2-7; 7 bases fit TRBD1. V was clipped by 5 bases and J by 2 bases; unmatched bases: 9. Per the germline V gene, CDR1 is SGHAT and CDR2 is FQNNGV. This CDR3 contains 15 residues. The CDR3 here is CASSKTGQLTYEQYF. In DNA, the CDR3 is TGTGCCAGCAGCAAAACGGGACAGCTTACCTACGAGCAGTACTTC. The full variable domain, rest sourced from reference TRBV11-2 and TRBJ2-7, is EAGVAQSPRYKIIEKRQSVAFWCNPISGHATLYWYQQILGQGPKLLIQFQNNGVVDDSQLPKDRFSAERLKGVDSTLKIQPAKLEDSAVYLCASSKTGQLTYEQYFGPGTRLTVT.

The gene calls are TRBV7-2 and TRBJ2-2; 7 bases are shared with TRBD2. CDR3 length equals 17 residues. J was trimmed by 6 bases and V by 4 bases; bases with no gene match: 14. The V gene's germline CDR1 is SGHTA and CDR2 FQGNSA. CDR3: CASSYRLARASAGELFF. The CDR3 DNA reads TGTGCCAGCAGCTACCGACTAGCCCGGGCGTCAGCCGGGGAGCTGTTTTTT.

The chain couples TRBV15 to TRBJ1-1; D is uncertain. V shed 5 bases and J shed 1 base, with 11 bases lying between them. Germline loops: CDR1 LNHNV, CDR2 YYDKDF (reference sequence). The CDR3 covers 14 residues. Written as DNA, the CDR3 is TGTGCCACCAGCCGCTGGGGATCGAACACTGAAGCTTTCTTT. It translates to CATSRWGSNTEAFF.

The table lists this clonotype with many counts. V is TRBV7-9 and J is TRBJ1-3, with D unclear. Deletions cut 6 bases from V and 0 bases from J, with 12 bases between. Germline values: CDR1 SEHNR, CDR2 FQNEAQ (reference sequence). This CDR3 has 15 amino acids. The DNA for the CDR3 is TGTGCCAGCAGTCAGGCGGCCATCTCTGGAAACACCATATATTTT. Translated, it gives CASSQAAISGNTIYF.

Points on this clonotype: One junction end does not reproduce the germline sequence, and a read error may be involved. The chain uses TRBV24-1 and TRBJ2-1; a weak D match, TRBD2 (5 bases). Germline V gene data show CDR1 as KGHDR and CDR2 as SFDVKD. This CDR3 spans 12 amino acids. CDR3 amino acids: CATEGNYNEHFF. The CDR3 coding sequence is TGTGCCACCGAGGGAAACTACAATGAGCACTTCTTC.

This chain's CDR3 is CASSIDRGSRYGYTF. In nucleotides, the CDR3 is TGCGCCAGCAGCATTGACAGGGGTTCCCGATATGGCTACACCTTC. This chain joins TRBV5-1 and TRBJ1-2; 8 bases match TRBD1. There are 15 residues in the CDR3. The trim removed 4 bases at V and 5 bases at J, leaving 10 bases unmatched. Per germline, CDR1 SGHRS and CDR2 YFSETQ.

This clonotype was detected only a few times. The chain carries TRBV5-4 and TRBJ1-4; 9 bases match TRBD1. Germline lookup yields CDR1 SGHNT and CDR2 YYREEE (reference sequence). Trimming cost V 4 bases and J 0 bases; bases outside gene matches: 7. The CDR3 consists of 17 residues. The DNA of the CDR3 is TGTGCCAGCAGCCCTTGGACAGGGGCTGCAACTAATGAAAAACTGTTTTTT. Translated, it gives CASSPWTGAATNEKLFF.

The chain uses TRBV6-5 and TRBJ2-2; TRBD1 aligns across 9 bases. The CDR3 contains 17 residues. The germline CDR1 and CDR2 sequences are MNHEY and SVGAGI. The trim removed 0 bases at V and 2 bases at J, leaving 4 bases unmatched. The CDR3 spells CASSYSTGGVNTGELFF. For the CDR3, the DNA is TGTGCCAGCAGTTACTCGACAGGGGGAGTCAACACCGGGGAGCTGTTTTTT.

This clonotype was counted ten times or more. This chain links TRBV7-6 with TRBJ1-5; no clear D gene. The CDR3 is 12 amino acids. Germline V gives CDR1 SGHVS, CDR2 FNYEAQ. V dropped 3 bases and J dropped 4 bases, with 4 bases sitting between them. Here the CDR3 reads CASSFLNQPQHF. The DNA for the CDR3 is TGTGCCAGCAGCTTCTTAAATCAGCCCCAGCATTTT.

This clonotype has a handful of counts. The CDR3 is CASSLDGQGRAEAFF. Written as DNA, the CDR3 is TGCGCCAGCAGCTTGGATGGACAGGGAAGAGCTGAAGCTTTCTTT. This chain connects TRBV5-1 to TRBJ1-1; TRBD1 matches at 8 bases. CDR3 length: 15 amino acids. Germline lookup yields CDR1 SGHRS and CDR2 YFSETQ. J gave up 6 bases and V 0 bases, and 7 bases lay outside the gene matches.